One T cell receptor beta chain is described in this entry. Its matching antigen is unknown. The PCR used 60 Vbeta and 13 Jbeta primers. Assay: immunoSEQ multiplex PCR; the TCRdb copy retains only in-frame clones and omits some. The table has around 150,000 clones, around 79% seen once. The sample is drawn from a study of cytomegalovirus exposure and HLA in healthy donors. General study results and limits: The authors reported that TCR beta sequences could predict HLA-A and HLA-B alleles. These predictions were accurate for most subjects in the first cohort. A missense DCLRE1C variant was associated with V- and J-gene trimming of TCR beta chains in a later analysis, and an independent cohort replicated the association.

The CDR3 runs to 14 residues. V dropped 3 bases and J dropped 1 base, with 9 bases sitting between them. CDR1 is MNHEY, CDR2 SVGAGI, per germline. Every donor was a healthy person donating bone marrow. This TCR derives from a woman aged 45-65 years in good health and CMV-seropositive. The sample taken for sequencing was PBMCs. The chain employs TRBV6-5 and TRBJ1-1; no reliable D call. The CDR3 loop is CASSYNAANTEAFF. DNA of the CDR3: TGTGCCAGCAGTTATAACGCGGCGAACACTGAAGCTTTCTTT.